The sample holds a few counts of the clone carrying this T cell receptor (beta chain). Its antigen is unknown. The source of the sample is a study of cytomegalovirus exposure and HLA in healthy donors. Use of 60 Vbeta and 13 Jbeta primers characterized the PCR. Authors' methods: Per a later analysis, the number of unique TCR beta chains was approximately 73 million, of which roughly 11 million were shared. Sequenced by immunoSEQ multiplex PCR; TCRdb stores in-frame clones only, minus some. That table furnishes V, J and clone size, whereas the DNA furnished D and trimming. The repertoire holds approximately 190,000 clones, with 12% as singletons. Findings and limits, study-wide: Reports indicate that TCR beta sequences accurately predicted the HLA-A and HLA-B alleles of most subjects. Per a later analysis, HLA-associated TCR beta chains showed more clonal expansion than other, equally common TCR beta chains. By a later analysis, the bulk of CMV-associated TCR beta chains appeared HLA-restricted.

Trimming stripped 0 bases from V and 5 bases from J, with 11 bases between. The CDR3 contains 14 residues. The V gene's germline CDR1 is SGHRS and CDR2 YFSETQ. The chain joins TRBV5-1 to TRBJ2-5, with TRBD1 as a possible D gene (6 bases). Sequencing used PBMCs. The clonotype originates from a man aged 50 or older in good health and CMV-seropositive. The CDR3 DNA reads TGCGCCAGCAGCTTGGACAGGGTAGGGGAGACCCAGTACTTC. Protein sequence: CASSLDRVGETQYF.